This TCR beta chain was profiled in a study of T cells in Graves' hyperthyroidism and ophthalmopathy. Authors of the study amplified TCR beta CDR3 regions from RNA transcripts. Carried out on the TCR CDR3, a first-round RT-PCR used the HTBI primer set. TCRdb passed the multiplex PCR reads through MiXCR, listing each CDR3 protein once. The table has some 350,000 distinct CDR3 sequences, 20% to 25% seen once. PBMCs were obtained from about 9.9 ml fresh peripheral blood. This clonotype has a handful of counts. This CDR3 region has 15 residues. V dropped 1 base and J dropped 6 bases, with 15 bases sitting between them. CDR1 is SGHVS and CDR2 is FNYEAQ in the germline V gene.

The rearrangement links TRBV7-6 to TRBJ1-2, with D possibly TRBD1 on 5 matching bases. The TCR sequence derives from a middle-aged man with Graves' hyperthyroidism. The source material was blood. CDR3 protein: CASSLDAGAVNGYTF. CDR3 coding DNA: TGTGCCAGCAGCTTAGATGCCGGGGCTGTAAATGGCTACACCTTC.